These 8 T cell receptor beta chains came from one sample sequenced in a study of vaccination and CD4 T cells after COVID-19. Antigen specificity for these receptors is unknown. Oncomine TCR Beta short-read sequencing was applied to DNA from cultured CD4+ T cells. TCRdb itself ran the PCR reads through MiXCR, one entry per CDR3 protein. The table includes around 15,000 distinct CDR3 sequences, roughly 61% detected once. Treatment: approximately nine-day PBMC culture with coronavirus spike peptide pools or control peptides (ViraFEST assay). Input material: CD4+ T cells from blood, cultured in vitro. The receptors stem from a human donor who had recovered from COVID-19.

DNA of the CDR3: TGTGCCAGCAGGACATGGGACAGTAATGAAAAACTGTTTTTT. This translates into CASRTWDSNEKLFF. The chain employs TRBV6-1 and TRBJ1-4, with 7 nucleotides matching TRBD1. CDR1 MNHNS and CDR2 SASEGT come from the germline V gene. The CDR3 sequence is 14 residues long. Unmatched junction bases numbered 5, after V lost 6 bases and J lost 4 bases.

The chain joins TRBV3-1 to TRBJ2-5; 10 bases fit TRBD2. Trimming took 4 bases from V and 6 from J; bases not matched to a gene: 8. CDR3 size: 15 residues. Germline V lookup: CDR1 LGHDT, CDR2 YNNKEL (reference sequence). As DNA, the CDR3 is TGTGCCAGCAGCCTCGCCAGCGGGGGGGGGCAGACCCAGTACTTC. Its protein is CASSLASGGGQTQYF.

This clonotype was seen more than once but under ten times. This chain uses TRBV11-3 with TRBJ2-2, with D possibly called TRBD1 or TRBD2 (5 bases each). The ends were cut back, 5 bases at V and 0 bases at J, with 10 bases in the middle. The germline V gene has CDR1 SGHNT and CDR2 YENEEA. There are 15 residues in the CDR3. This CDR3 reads CASSPGTANTGELFF. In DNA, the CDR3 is TGTGCCAGCAGCCCCGGGACGGCGAACACCGGGGAGCTGTTTTTT. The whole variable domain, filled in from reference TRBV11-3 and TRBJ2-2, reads EAGVVQSPRYKIIEKKQPVAFWCNPISGHNTLYWYLQNLGQGPELLIRYENEEAVDDSQLPKDRFSAERLKGVDSTLKIQPAELGDSAVYLCASSPGTANTGELFFGEGSRLTVL.

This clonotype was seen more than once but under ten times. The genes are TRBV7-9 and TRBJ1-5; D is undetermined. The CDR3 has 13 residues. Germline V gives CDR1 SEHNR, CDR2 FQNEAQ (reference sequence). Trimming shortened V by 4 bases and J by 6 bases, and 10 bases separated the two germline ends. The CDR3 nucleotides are TGTGCCAGCAGCTACCGGTTGGGTCAGCCCCAGCATTTT. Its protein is CASSYRLGQPQHF. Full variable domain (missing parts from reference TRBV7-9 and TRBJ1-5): DTGVSQNPRHKITKRGQNVTFRCDPISEHNRLYWYRQTLGQGPEFLTYFQNEAQLEKSRLLSDRFSAERPKGSFSTLEIQRTEQGDSAMYLCASSYRLGQPQHFGDGTRLSIL.

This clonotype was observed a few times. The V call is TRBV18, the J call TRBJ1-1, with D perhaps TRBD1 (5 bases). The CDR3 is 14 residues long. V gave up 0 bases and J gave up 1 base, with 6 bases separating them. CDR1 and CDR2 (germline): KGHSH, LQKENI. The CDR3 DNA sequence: TGTGCCAGCTCACCACCAACAGGGAACACTGAAGCTTTCTTT. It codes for CASSPPTGNTEAFF.

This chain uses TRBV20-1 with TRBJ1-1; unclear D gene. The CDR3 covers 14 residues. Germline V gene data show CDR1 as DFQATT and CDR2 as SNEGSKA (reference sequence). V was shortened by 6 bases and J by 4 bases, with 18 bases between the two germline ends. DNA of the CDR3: TGCAGTGCCAGCCGGCCGGGAGAACGCACTGAAGCTTTCTTT. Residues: CSASRPGERTEAFF.

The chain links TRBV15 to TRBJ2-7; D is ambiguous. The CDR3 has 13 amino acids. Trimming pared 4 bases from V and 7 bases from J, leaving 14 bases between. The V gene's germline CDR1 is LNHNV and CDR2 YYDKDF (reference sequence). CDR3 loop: CATSTSRNVEQYF. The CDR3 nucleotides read TGTGCCACCAGCACGTCGAGAAACGTGGAGCAGTACTTC.

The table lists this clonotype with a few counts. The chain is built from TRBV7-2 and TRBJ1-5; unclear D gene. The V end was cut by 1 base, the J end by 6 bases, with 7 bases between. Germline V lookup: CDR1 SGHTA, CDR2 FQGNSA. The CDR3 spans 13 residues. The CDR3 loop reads CASSLGEAQPQHF. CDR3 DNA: TGTGCCAGCAGCTTAGGAGAGGCTCAGCCCCAGCATTTT. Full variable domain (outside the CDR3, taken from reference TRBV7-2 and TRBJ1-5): GAGVSQSPSNKVTEKGKDVELRCDPISGHTALYWYRQSLGQGLEFLIYFQGNSAPDKSGLPSDRFSAERTGGSVSTLTIQRTQQEDSAVYLCASSLGEAQPQHFGDGTRLSIL.